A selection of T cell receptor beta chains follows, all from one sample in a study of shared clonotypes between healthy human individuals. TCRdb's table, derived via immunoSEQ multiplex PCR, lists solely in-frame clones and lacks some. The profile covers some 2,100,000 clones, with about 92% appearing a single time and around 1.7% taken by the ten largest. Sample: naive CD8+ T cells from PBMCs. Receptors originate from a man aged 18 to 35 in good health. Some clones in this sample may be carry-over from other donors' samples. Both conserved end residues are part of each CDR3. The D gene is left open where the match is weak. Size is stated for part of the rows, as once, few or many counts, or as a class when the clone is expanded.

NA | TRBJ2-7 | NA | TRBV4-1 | TGCGCCAGCAGCCAAGATTGGCCGGGCCTTGCATCCTACGAGCAGTACTTC | CASSQDWPGLASYEQYF
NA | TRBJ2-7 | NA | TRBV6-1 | TGTGCCAGCTACGCTAATCCCCCCTACGAGCAGTACTTC | CASYANPPYEQYF
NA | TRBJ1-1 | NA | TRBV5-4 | TGTGCCAGCCCAGCTGATAATGGGGGCGGTACTGAAGCTTTCTTT | CASPADNGGGTEAFF
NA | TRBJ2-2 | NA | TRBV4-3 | TGCGCCAGCACCCAAGTCCCGACAGGGAACACCGGGGAGCTGTTTTTT | CASTQVPTGNTGELFF
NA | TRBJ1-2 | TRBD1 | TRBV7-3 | TGTGCCAGCAGTCTAGGGGGCTTCTATGGCTACACCTTC | CASSLGGFYGYTF
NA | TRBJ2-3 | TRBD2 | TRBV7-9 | TGTGCCAGCAGCCCCCCCAGCGGGAGGGCCACAGATACGCAGTATTTT | CASSPPSGRATDTQYF
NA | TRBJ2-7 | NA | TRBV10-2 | TGCGCCAGCAGTGAGTCGGGGCAGGGGACTTACCAGCAGTACTTC | CASSESGQGTYQQYF
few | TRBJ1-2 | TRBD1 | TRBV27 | TGTGCCAGCAGCAAGGGCGGACAGGGAGACTATGGCTACACCTTC | CASSKGGQGDYGYTF
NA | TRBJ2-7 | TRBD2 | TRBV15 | TGTGCCACCAGCAGCAGCGGGAGTTACAACTACGAGCAGTACTTC | CATSSSGSYNYEQYF
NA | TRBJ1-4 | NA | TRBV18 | TGTGCCAGCTCACCGGGGAAGACGAATGAAAAACTGTTTTTT | CASSPGKTNEKLFF
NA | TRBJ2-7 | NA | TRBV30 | TGTGCCTGGAGTGCAAGCCTGGTCGAGCAGTACTTC | CAWSASLVEQYF
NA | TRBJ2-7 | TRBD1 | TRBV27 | TGTGCCAGCAGTCTACGTGCAGGGGGTCGCTCCTACGAGCAGTACTTC | CASSLRAGGRSYEQYF
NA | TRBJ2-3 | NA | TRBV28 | TGTGCCAGTAATCTCTATGGGGCAGATACGCAGTATTTT | CASNLYGADTQYF
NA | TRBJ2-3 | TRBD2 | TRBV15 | TGTGCCACCAGTATTACCGGGACTAGCGGGGCCACTGGCTTGTCGGATACGCAGTATTTT | CATSITGTSGATGLSDTQYF
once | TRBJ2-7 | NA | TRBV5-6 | TGTGCCAGCAGCTTGATGGGGGCGACCGAGCAGTACTTC | CASSLMGATEQYF
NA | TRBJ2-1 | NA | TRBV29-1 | TGCAGCGCCGCCATAGCCTACAATGAGCAGTTCTTC | CSAAIAYNEQFF